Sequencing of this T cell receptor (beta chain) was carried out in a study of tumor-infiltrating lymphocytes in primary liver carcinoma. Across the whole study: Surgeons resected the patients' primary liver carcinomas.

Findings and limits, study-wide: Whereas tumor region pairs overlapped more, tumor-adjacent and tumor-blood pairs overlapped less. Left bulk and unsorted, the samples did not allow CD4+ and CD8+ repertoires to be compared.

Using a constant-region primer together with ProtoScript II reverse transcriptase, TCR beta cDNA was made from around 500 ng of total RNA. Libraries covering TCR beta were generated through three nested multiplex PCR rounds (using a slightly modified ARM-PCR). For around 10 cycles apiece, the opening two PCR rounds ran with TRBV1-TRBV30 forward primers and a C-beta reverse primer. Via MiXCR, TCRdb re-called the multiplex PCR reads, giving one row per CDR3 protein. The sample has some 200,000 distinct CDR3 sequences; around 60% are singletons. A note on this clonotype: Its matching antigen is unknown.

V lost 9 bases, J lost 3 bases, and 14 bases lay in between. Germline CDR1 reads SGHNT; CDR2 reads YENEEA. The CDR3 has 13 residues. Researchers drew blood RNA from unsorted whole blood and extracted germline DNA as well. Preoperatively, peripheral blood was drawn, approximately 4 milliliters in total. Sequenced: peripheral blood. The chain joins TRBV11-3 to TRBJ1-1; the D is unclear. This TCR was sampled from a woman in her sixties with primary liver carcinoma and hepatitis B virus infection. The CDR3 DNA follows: TGTGCCAGATGCCAGGCTGCGGACACTGAAGCTTTCTTT. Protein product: CARCQAADTEAFF.